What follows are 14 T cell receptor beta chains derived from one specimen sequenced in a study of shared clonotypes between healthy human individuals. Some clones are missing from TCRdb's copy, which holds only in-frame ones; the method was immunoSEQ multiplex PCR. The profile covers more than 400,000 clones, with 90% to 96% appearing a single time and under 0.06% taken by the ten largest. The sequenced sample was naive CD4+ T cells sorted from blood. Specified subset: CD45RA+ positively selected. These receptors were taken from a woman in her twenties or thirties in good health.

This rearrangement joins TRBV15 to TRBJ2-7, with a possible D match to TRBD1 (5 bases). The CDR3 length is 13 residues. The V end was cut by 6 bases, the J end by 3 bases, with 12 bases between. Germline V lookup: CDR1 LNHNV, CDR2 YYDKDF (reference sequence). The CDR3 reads CATRPDNDYEQYF. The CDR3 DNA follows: TGTGCCACCAGGCCGGACAATGACTACGAGCAGTACTTC.

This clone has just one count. CDR3 loop: CASSLGYTATNEKLFF. The CDR3 region has the DNA TGTGCCAGCAGCTTGGGATACACGGCTACTAATGAAAAACTGTTTTTT. The genes are TRBV5-8 and TRBJ1-4, with D unclear. CDR3 length equals 16 residues. V was pared by 0 bases and J by 2 bases, with 11 bases between. CDR1 SGHTS and CDR2 YDEGEE come from the germline V gene.

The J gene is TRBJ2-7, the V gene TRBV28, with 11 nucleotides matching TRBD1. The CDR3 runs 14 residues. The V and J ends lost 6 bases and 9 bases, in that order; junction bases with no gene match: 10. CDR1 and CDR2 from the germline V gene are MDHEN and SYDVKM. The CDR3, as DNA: TGTGCCAGCAGACGGACAGGGGGCGCGGTAGGGCAGTACTTC. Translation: CASRRTGGAVGQYF.

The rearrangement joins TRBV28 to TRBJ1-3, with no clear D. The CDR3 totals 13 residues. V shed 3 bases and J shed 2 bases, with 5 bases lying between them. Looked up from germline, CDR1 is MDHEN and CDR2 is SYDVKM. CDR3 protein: CASSLKTGNTIYF. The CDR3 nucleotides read TGTGCCAGCAGTTTGAAGACTGGAAACACCATATATTTT.

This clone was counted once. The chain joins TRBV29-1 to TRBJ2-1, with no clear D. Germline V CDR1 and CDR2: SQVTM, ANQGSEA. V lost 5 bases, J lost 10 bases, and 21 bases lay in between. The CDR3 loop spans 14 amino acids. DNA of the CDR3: TGCAGCGTTTCAGGCAGCATAATAGGACGAGAGCAGTTCTTC. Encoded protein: CSVSGSIIGREQFF.

The CDR3 DNA reads as TGCGCCAGCAGCCAAGGTAGGGGCGACAATCAGCCCCAGCATTTT. Its protein is CASSQGRGDNQPQHF. V gene TRBV4-1 combines with J gene TRBJ1-5; D might be TRBD1 (5 bases). The CDR3 extends over 15 amino acids. Between the trimmed V and J ends, which lost 1 base and 3 bases, there was a span of 10 bases. CDR1 is MGHRA, CDR2 YSYEKL, per germline.

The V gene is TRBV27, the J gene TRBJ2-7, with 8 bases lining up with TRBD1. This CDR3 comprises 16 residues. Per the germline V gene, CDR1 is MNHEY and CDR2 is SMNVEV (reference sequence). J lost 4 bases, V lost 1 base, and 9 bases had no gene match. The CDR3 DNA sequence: TGTGCCAGCAGTTTATATGGCCGGACAGGGCGGTACGAGCAGTACTTC. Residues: CASSLYGRTGRYEQYF.

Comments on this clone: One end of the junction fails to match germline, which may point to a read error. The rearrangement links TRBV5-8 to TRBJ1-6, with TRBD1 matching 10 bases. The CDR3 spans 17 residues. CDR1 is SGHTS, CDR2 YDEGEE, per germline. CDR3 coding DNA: TGTGCCAGCAGCTTGGCGACAGGGGGCGGTTATATTTCACCCCTCCACTTT. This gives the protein CASSLATGGGYISPLHF.

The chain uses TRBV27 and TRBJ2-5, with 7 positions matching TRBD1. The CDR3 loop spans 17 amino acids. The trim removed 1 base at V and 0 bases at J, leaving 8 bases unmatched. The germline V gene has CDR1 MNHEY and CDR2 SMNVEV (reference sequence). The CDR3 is CASSLYQTGKYQETQYF. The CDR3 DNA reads TGTGCCAGCAGTTTATACCAGACAGGGAAGTACCAAGAGACCCAGTACTTC.

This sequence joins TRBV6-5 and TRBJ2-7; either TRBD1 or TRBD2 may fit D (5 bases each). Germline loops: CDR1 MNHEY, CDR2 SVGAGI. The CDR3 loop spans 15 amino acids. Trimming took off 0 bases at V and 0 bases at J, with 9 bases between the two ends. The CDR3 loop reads CASSYSWDLSYEQYF. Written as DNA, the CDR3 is TGTGCCAGCAGTTACTCATGGGACCTCTCCTACGAGCAGTACTTC.

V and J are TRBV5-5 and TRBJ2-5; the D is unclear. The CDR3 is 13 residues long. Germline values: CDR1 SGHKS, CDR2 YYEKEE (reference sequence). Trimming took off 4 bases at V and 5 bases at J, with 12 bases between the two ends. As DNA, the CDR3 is TGTGCCAGCAGCCAGTACCTCGCGGAGACCCAGTACTTC. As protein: CASSQYLAETQYF.

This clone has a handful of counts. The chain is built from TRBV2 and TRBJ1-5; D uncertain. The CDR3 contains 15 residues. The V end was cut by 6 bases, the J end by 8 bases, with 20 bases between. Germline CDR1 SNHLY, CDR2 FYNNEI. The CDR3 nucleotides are TGTGCCAGCAGCTACGAGGCGGGGTGGGGAGAGCCCCAGCATTTT. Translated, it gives CASSYEAGWGEPQHF. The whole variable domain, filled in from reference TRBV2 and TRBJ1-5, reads EPEVTQTPSHQVTQMGQEVILRCVPISNHLYFYWYRQILGQKVEFLVSFYNNEISEKSEIFDDQFSVERPDGSNFTLKIRSTKLEDSAMYFCASSYEAGWGEPQHFGDGTRLSIL.

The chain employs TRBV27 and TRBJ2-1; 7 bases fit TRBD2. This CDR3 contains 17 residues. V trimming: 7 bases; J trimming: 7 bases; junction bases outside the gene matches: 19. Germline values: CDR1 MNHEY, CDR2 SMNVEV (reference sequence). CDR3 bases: TGTGCCAGCACCGCCCTGGGGGGAGGGAGGGCCGGAAATGAGCAGTTCTTC. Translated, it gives CASTALGGGRAGNEQFF.

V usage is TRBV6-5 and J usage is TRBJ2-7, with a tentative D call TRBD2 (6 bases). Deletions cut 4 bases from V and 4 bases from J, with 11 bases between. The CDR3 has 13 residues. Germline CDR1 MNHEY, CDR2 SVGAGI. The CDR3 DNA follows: TGTGCCAGCAGTTCCGGCCGGGAGTACGAGCAGTACTTC. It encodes CASSSGREYEQYF.